A single sample gave rise to the 32 T cell receptor beta chains below, sequenced in a study of blood T cell repertoires in COVID-19 (dated by TCRdb to about 2020). The receptor library was made with the immunoSEQ multiplex PCR assay. TCRdb stores this immuneACCESS table with in-frame sequences only. Part of the clones is absent; in the studies checked, under half of the shortfall reflects unresolved V genes, and no reason is known for the rest. Across this sample there are fewer than 90,000 clones, with about 74% seen only once. The ten largest clones represent approximately 51% of the sample. Material for sequencing was peripheral blood. The source of these receptors is a human donor in a cohort sampled during active COVID-19.

The chain is built from TRBV20-1 and TRBJ1-2, with a possible D match to TRBD1 (6 bases). CDR1 is DFQATT, CDR2 SNEGSKA, per germline (reference sequence). CDR3 size: 11 residues. V lost 2 bases and J lost 8, with 9 bases in between. In DNA, the CDR3 is TGCAGTGCTAGAACAGGGTACGGCTACACCTTC. It specifies CSARTGYGYTF.

The rearrangement uses TRBV27 and TRBJ1-5; 7 bases align to TRBD1. The junction had 6 bases not matched to a gene; V was cut back by 6 bases and J by 4 bases. This CDR3 contains 14 residues. Germline V CDR1 and CDR2: MNHEY, SMNVEV (reference sequence). The chain's CDR3 is CASRRTGWNQPQHF. In DNA, the CDR3 is TGTGCCAGCAGACGGACAGGCTGGAATCAGCCCCAGCATTTT.

This sequence joins TRBV10-3 and TRBJ2-1; D gene uncertain. Trimming took 3 bases from V and 1 from J, leaving 4 bases between them. Looked up from germline, CDR1 is ENHRY and CDR2 is SYGVKD. The CDR3 runs to 13 residues. CDR3 region: CAISDVSYNEQFF. The CDR3 nucleotides are TGTGCCATCAGTGACGTGTCCTACAATGAGCAGTTCTTC.

The chain has TRBV4-3 and TRBJ2-7, with 10 nucleotides matching TRBD2. J was trimmed by 4 bases and V by 0 bases; bases with no gene match: 3. Germline-derived CDR1 and CDR2 are LGHNA and YSLEER. The CDR3 has 15 amino acids. The CDR3 sequence is CASSQDLSGRYEQYF. The CDR3 region has the DNA TGCGCCAGCAGCCAAGATCTTAGCGGGAGGTACGAGCAGTACTTC.

V gene TRBV4-3 combines with J gene TRBJ1-2, with 8 positions matching TRBD1. V was clipped by 0 bases and J by 8 bases; unmatched bases: 5. Germline V gene lookup returns CDR1 LGHNA and CDR2 YSLEER. CDR3 length equals 14 residues. For the CDR3, the DNA is TGCGCCAGCAGCCAAGATCAGGGGGCAGGGGGCTACACCTTC. Its translation is CASSQDQGAGGYTF.

The rearrangement links TRBV6-5 to TRBJ2-2, with TRBD2 matching 8 bases. The junction had 7 bases not matched to a gene; V was cut back by 5 bases and J by 5 bases. The V gene's germline CDR1 is MNHEY and CDR2 SVGAGI. The CDR3 is 15 residues long. The CDR3 DNA reads TGTGCCAGCAGTCCCCTTGGGACTAGTACCGGGGAGCTGTTTTTT. As protein: CASSPLGTSTGELFF.

The chain employs TRBV28 and TRBJ2-5, with 10 positions matching TRBD1. CDR1 and CDR2 from the germline V gene are MDHEN and SYDVKM. The V and J ends lost 4 bases and 3 bases, in that order; junction bases with no gene match: 5. This CDR3 region has 15 residues. DNA of the CDR3: TGTGCCAGCAGTTCACCGGGACAGGGGAAAGAGACCCAGTACTTC. Amino acid sequence: CASSSPGQGKETQYF.

The chain carries TRBV6-5 and TRBJ1-2; D is uncertain. This CDR3 contains 13 residues. Trimming stripped 0 bases from V and 8 bases from J, with 10 bases between. Germline V gene data show CDR1 as MNHEY and CDR2 as SVGAGI. CDR3 sequence reads: CASSYSPGKGYTF. The DNA of the CDR3 is TGTGCCAGCAGTTACTCGCCGGGGAAGGGCTACACCTTC.

This chain uses TRBV12-5 with TRBJ1-2; the match to TRBD1 covers 9 bases. The ends lost 3 bases at V and 6 bases at J; junction bases unmatched: 2. CDR3 size: 13 residues. Per the germline V gene, CDR1 is LGHNT and CDR2 is FRNRAP. This CDR3 is CASGFGTGNGYTF. The CDR3 DNA follows: TGTGCTAGTGGTTTCGGGACAGGGAATGGCTACACCTTC.

The J gene is TRBJ1-5, the V gene TRBV3-1 (or the pseudogene TRBV3-2), with D unclear. CDR1 LGHDT and CDR2 YNNKEL come from the germline V gene (reference sequence). This CDR3 spans 15 amino acids. Trimming took 0 bases from V and 7 from J, leaving 13 bases between them. This CDR3 reads CASSQDPGEGQPQHF. CDR3 DNA: TGTGCCAGCAGCCAAGACCCGGGAGAGGGACAGCCCCAGCATTTT.

The chain has TRBV5-5 and TRBJ1-2; 9 nucleotides agree with TRBD1. Unmatched junction bases numbered 8, after V lost 4 bases and J lost 4 bases. The germline gives CDR1 SGHKS, CDR2 YYEKEE (reference sequence). The CDR3 is made up of 15 amino acids. CDR3 protein: CASSLRDRASYGYTF. CDR3 DNA: TGTGCCAGCAGCCTCCGGGACAGGGCTAGCTATGGCTACACCTTC.

This sequence joins TRBV3-1 (or the pseudogene TRBV3-2) and TRBJ2-2; possible D gene TRBD2, 5 bases. The V end was cut by 5 bases, the J end by 4 bases, with 11 bases between. CDR1 is LGHDT and CDR2 is YNNKEL in the germline V gene (reference sequence). This CDR3 region has 14 residues. CDR3 loop: CASSFTRGTGELFF. The DNA of the CDR3 is TGTGCCAGCAGCTTTACCCGGGGCACCGGGGAGCTGTTTTTT.

On this clone itself: Other DNA sequences in this specimen translate into the identical CDR3. The V call is TRBV5-6, the J call TRBJ1-5; D uncertain. Germline lookup yields CDR1 SGHDT and CDR2 YYEEEE. V was pared by 1 base and J by 1 base, with 9 bases between. The CDR3 loop spans 15 amino acids. The CDR3 reads CASSLRTVSNQPQHF. CDR3 coding DNA: TGTGCCAGCAGCTTGAGAACAGTAAGCAATCAGCCCCAGCATTTT.

V gene TRBV29-1 combines with J gene TRBJ2-2; TRBD2 agrees at 9 bases. J gave up 5 bases and V 4 bases, and 20 bases lay outside the gene matches. The CDR3 contains 19 residues. Germline V CDR1 and CDR2: SQVTM, ANQGSEA. The CDR3 here is CSVGLLAGLGAAGTGELFF. The CDR3 DNA sequence: TGCAGCGTTGGGCTTCTAGCGGGGCTCGGGGCGGCGGGTACCGGGGAGCTGTTTTTT.

The V call is TRBV4-1, the J call TRBJ2-3; 9 positions agree with TRBD2. The junction had 4 bases not matched to a gene; V was cut back by 1 base and J by 2 bases. The germline gives CDR1 MGHRA, CDR2 YSYEKL. This CDR3 has 16 residues. This CDR3 is CASSQARLADTDTQYF. The CDR3 DNA is TGCGCCAGCAGCCAAGCTCGACTAGCGGACACAGATACGCAGTATTTT.

The chain has TRBV7-6 and TRBJ1-6, with TRBD1 as a possible D gene (5 bases). The CDR3 is 17 amino acids. Per the germline V gene, CDR1 is SGHVS and CDR2 is FNYEAQ. Between the trimmed V and J ends, which lost 2 bases and 5 bases, there was a span of 16 bases. The CDR3 reads CASSLMAGKAHNSPLHF. CDR3 in DNA: TGTGCCAGCAGCTTAATGGCAGGGAAGGCTCATAATTCACCCCTCCACTTT. Variable domain in full (rest from reference TRBV7-6 and TRBJ1-6): GAGVSQSPRYKVTKRGQDVALRCDPISGHVSLYWYRQALGQGPEFLTYFNYEAQQDKSGLPNDRFSAERPEGSISTLTIQRTEQRDSAMYRCASSLMAGKAHNSPLHFGNGTRLTVT.

V and J are TRBV7-6 and TRBJ2-7; tentative D call: TRBD1 (6 bases). Per germline, CDR1 SGHVS and CDR2 FNYEAQ. CDR3 length: 15 amino acids. Deletions cut 1 base from V and 5 bases from J, with 15 bases between. CDR3 DNA: TGTGCCAGCAGCTTAGGTCCAGGGGTGACCCACGAGCAGTACTTC. It codes for CASSLGPGVTHEQYF.

This clone appeared a single time. The genes are TRBV28 and TRBJ1-2, with D possibly TRBD1 on 5 matching bases. Germline V gene data show CDR1 as MDHEN and CDR2 as SYDVKM. The V end lost 6 bases, the J end lost 8 bases, and 10 bases lay between the germline ends. The CDR3 runs to 11 residues. DNA for the CDR3: TGTGCCAGCAGGGACATCTTCGGCTACACCTTC. It translates to CASRDIFGYTF.

V and J are TRBV9 and TRBJ2-5; TRBD1 aligns across 8 bases. Losses at the gene ends were 1 base for V and 5 bases for J; bases not matched to a gene: 10. The CDR3 spans 16 residues. CDR1 is SGDLS, CDR2 YYNGEE, per germline. CDR3 amino acids: CASSVTGQGAWETQYF. The CDR3 nucleotides read TGTGCCAGCAGCGTAACCGGTCAGGGGGCTTGGGAGACCCAGTACTTC. The whole variable domain, remainder taken from reference TRBV9 and TRBJ2-5, is DSGVTQTPKHLITATGQRVTLRCSPRSGDLSVYWYQQSLDQGLQFLIQYYNGEERAKGNILERFSAQQFPDLHSELNLSSLELGDSALYFCASSVTGQGAWETQYFGPGTRLLVL.

V usage is TRBV2 and J usage is TRBJ2-3, with unresolved D. The germline V gene has CDR1 SNHLY and CDR2 FYNNEI. Trimming took off 3 bases at V and 4 bases at J, with 14 bases between the two ends. The CDR3 loop spans 15 amino acids. Here the CDR3 reads CASSEGPPVPDTQYF. The CDR3 region has the DNA TGTGCCAGCAGTGAGGGCCCCCCCGTCCCAGATACGCAGTATTTT.

The chain carries TRBV29-1 and TRBJ2-6, with 7 bases identical to TRBD1. The CDR3 extends over 14 amino acids. Losses at the gene ends were 4 bases for V and 3 bases for J; bases not matched to a gene: 3. Germline V lookup: CDR1 SQVTM, CDR2 ANQGSEA. CDR3 DNA: TGCAGCGTTGTAGACAGGGTTGGGGCCAACGTCCTGACTTTC. This gives the protein CSVVDRVGANVLTF.

V usage is TRBV19 and J usage is TRBJ2-1; no clear D gene. Trimming pared 1 base from V and 13 bases from J, leaving 20 bases between. The CDR3 has 15 residues. CDR1 and CDR2 (germline): LNHDA, SQIVND (reference sequence). The CDR3 sequence is CASSIGPQLRASQFF. The CDR3 nucleotides are TGTGCCAGTAGTATAGGCCCCCAGTTAAGAGCTAGTCAGTTCTTC.

This clone was seen only a few times. The J gene is TRBJ2-1, the V gene TRBV5-4; the D gene is possibly TRBD2 (6 bases). The CDR3 is made up of 14 amino acids. Trimming took off 0 bases at V and 5 bases at J, with 9 bases between the two ends. Looked up from germline, CDR1 is SGHNT and CDR2 is YYREEE (reference sequence). This chain's CDR3 is CASSLVGGNNEQFF. CDR3 bases: TGTGCCAGCAGCTTGGTGGGGGGAAACAATGAGCAGTTCTTC.

The chain joins TRBV14 to TRBJ2-3; D remains unclear. Per the germline V gene, CDR1 is SGHDN and CDR2 is FVKESK. V gave up 2 bases and J gave up 3 bases, with 15 bases separating them. CDR3 length: 16 amino acids. The CDR3: CASSQSWARPTDTQYF. The CDR3 DNA sequence: TGTGCCAGCAGCCAATCTTGGGCCCGCCCAACAGATACGCAGTATTTT.

This clone was counted once. V usage is TRBV7-2 and J usage is TRBJ2-7, with D unresolved. This CDR3 is built from 14 residues. The germline CDR1 and CDR2 sequences are SGHTA and FQGNSA. V was shortened by 1 base and J by 3 bases, with 10 bases between the two germline ends. CDR3 in amino acids: CASSLESVYYEQYF. The CDR3 DNA sequence: TGTGCCAGCAGCTTAGAGTCAGTTTACTACGAGCAGTACTTC.

The genes are TRBV28 and TRBJ1-5; weak D call: TRBD1 (6 bases). The length of the CDR3 is 13 residues. Trimming stripped 8 bases from V and 2 bases from J, with 10 bases between. Germline CDR1 MDHEN, CDR2 SYDVKM. DNA of the CDR3: TGTGCCAGCCTCAAGGGGGGCAATCAGCCCCAGCATTTT. Protein: CASLKGGNQPQHF.

This clone was recorded only once. The rearrangement joins TRBV28 to TRBJ2-1; D might be TRBD1 (7 bases). V gave up 7 bases and J gave up 6 bases, with 22 bases separating them. Germline assignment: CDR1 MDHEN and CDR2 SYDVKM. The CDR3 contains 16 residues. The CDR3 region has the DNA TGTGCCAGCACCAACGGGAGACAGGGTGGGCCCAATGAGCAGTTCTTC. It translates to CASTNGRQGGPNEQFF. Using reference TRBV28 and TRBJ2-1 for the parts outside the CDR3, the full variable domain is DVKVTQSSRYLVKRTGEKVFLECVQDMDHENMFWYRQDPGLGLRLIYFSYDVKMKEKGDIPEGYSVSREKKERFSLILESASTNQTSMYLCASTNGRQGGPNEQFFGPGTRLTVL.

The chain recombines TRBV4-2 with TRBJ1-1; no firm D call. CDR1 and CDR2 (germline): LGHNA, YNFKEQ. V was pared by 3 bases and J by 2 bases, with 7 bases between. This CDR3 is 13 amino acids long. DNA of the CDR3: TGTGCCAGCAGCCAGGGCCGTAACACTGAAGCTTTCTTT. It is translated as CASSQGRNTEAFF.

This chain uses TRBV2 with TRBJ2-2; TRBD2 aligns across 9 bases. Germline loops: CDR1 SNHLY, CDR2 FYNNEI. The CDR3 totals 15 residues. The ends lost 8 bases at V and 6 bases at J; junction bases unmatched: 10. This chain's CDR3 is CASEGLAYSSGELFF. The CDR3 coding sequence is TGTGCCAGCGAAGGACTAGCGTATTCGTCCGGGGAGCTGTTTTTT. The variable domain in full, completed from reference TRBV2 and TRBJ2-2, reads EPEVTQTPSHQVTQMGQEVILRCVPISNHLYFYWYRQILGQKVEFLVSFYNNEISEKSEIFDDQFSVERPDGSNFTLKIRSTKLEDSAMYFCASEGLAYSSGELFFGEGSRLTVL.

The rearrangement joins TRBV27 to TRBJ2-7; 8 bases map to TRBD2. V dropped 6 bases and J dropped 4; count of bases not matched to a gene: 11. The germline CDR1 and CDR2 sequences are MNHEY and SMNVEV (reference sequence). The CDR3 consists of 15 residues. CDR3 bases: TGTGCCAGCAGCCGGCTAGCGGGCAGTAGATACGAGCAGTACTTC. Translating gives CASSRLAGSRYEQYF.

The rearrangement joins TRBV4-3 to TRBJ2-1; D not resolved. CDR1 and CDR2 (germline): LGHNA, YSLEER. The germline V and J ends were trimmed by 0 bases and 4 bases, with 4 bases remaining between them. The CDR3 consists of 13 residues. CDR3 sequence: CASSQDGYNEQFF. The CDR3 DNA is TGCGCCAGCAGCCAAGACGGGTACAATGAGCAGTTCTTC.

This chain links TRBV18 with TRBJ2-2, with 10 bases identical to TRBD1. V dropped 3 bases and J dropped 4; count of bases not matched to a gene: 2. The CDR3 covers 15 residues. Germline V gene lookup returns CDR1 KGHSH and CDR2 LQKENI. The CDR3: CASSPRDRGTGELFF. The CDR3 DNA reads TGTGCCAGCTCACCTCGGGACAGGGGCACCGGGGAGCTGTTTTTT. The full variable domain, rest sourced from reference TRBV18 and TRBJ2-2, is NAGVMQNPRHLVRRRGQEARLRCSPMKGHSHVYWYRQLPEEGLKFMVYLQKENIIDESGMPKERFSAEFPKEGPSILRIQQVVRGDSAAYFCASSPRDRGTGELFFGEGSRLTVL.